These 17 T cell receptor beta chains originate from one sample sequenced in a study of regulatory T cells in long-lasting Graves disease. Stated time point: persistent/refractory GD, antithyroid drugs over 5 years with positive TRAb. PBMCs were the source of the RNA used for TCR sequencing. Construction of TCR beta libraries relied on iRepertoire HTBI primers and on Arm-PCR targeting CDR3 regions. Each CDR3 protein is one row after TCRdb ran MiXCR on the multiplex PCR reads. Among 450,000 or so distinct CDR3 sequences listed, 20% to 25% were seen once. The source was peripheral blood mononuclear cells (PBMCs), collected when the disease was refractory, from a patient treated with antithyroid drugs. Every receptor here comes from a female donor with Graves disease.

The count of this clonotype is one. The chain joins TRBV7-2 to TRBJ2-7, with D possibly being TRBD2 (5 bases). The CDR3 sequence is 15 residues long. V dropped 8 bases and J dropped 7 bases, with 24 bases sitting between them. CDR1 is SGHTA, CDR2 FQGNSA, per germline. The CDR3 loop reads CASCETSGVTGEQYF. The CDR3 nucleotides are TGTGCCAGCTGCGAAACAAGCGGAGTTACCGGGGAGCAGTACTTC.

V is TRBV12-3 or TRBV12-4 and J is TRBJ1-1, with D perhaps TRBD1 (6 bases). V was shortened by 1 base and J by 7 bases, with 10 bases between the two germline ends. CDR3 size: 13 residues. The CDR3 loop reads CASSLGGRGEAFF. For the CDR3, the DNA is TGTGCCAGCAGTTTAGGGGGGCGTGGTGAAGCTTTCTTT.

The chain uses TRBV12-3 or TRBV12-4 and TRBJ1-1; D remains ambiguous. V lost 3 bases to trimming and J lost 1 base, with 12 bases between them. This CDR3 is 15 amino acids long. CDR3 coding DNA: TGTGCCAGCAGTTTCTCAGAATTGGAGAACACTGAAGCTTTCTTT. The encoded protein is CASSFSELENTEAFF.

This clonotype came up many times. The chain employs TRBV27 and TRBJ2-4, with 7 bases identical to TRBD1. CDR1 is MNHEY, CDR2 SMNVEV, per germline (reference sequence). This CDR3 has 16 amino acids. V dropped 7 bases and J dropped 4; count of bases not matched to a gene: 13. As DNA, the CDR3 is TGTGCCAGCACTACCCGCGAGGGGGCGCGGAAAAACATTCAGTACTTC. Its translation is CASTTREGARKNIQYF.

This clonotype has just a few counts. The chain recombines TRBV6-5 with TRBJ1-5; D not resolved. V lost 2 bases and J lost 6, with 8 bases in between. Germline values: CDR1 MNHEY, CDR2 SVGAGI. The CDR3 has 13 residues. CDR3 region: CASSYPGSQPQHF. The CDR3 nucleotides are TGTGCCAGCAGTTACCCGGGGAGTCAGCCCCAGCATTTT.

This chain links TRBV28 with TRBJ2-3; 8 nucleotides line up with TRBD2. CDR1 is MDHEN and CDR2 is SYDVKM in the germline V gene. V dropped 6 bases and J dropped 5; count of bases not matched to a gene: 10. The CDR3 contains 15 residues. The CDR3, as DNA: TGTGCCAGCAGCCTCAGCGGGGGCGGTAGAGATACGCAGTATTTT. This codes for CASSLSGGGRDTQYF.

This clonotype was counted many times. V gene TRBV29-1 combines with J gene TRBJ2-7; 12 bases match TRBD2. The ends lost 6 bases at V and 5 bases at J; junction bases unmatched: 8. CDR1 is SQVTM and CDR2 is ANQGSEA in the germline V gene. This CDR3 is built from 14 residues. Written as DNA, the CDR3 is TGCAGCGTCCAACCGACTAGCGGGGGCAACGAGCAGTACTTC. This translates into CSVQPTSGGNEQYF.

The sample holds many counts of this clonotype. The chain links TRBV7-3 to TRBJ1-2; D might be TRBD1 (6 bases). CDR1 SGHTA and CDR2 FQGTGA come from the germline V gene. The CDR3 loop spans 13 amino acids. V gave up 5 bases and J gave up 6 bases, with 13 bases separating them. The CDR3 spells CASSPEWGHGYTF. DNA of the CDR3: TGTGCCAGCAGCCCAGAGTGGGGGCATGGCTACACCTTC.

The CDR3 here is CAWSVSSSTEAFF. In DNA form, the CDR3 reads TGTGCCTGGAGTGTATCGTCTAGCACTGAAGCTTTCTTT. The chain couples TRBV30 to TRBJ1-1; unclear D gene. Germline lookup yields CDR1 GTSNPN and CDR2 SVGIG (reference sequence). V lost 0 bases and J lost 4, with 9 bases in between. The CDR3 contains 13 residues.

In its sample, this clonotype was seen a few times. The J gene is TRBJ2-7, the V gene TRBV6-5; D possibly matches TRBD1 or TRBD2 (5 bases each). V shed 2 bases and J shed 1 base, with 9 bases lying between them. This CDR3 comprises 14 residues. Per the germline V gene, CDR1 is MNHEY and CDR2 is SVGAGI. CDR3 sequence: CASSYAWGSYEQYF. For the CDR3, the DNA is TGTGCCAGCAGTTACGCCTGGGGGTCCTACGAGCAGTACTTC.

The chain employs TRBV12-3 or TRBV12-4 and TRBJ1-3; D call uncertain. The V and J ends lost 1 base and 0 bases respectively, with 22 bases between them. This CDR3 is 20 amino acids long. The CDR3 sequence is CASSLELGLGGSSSGNTIYF. The CDR3 DNA reads as TGTGCCAGCAGTTTAGAACTAGGGCTAGGCGGCTCCAGCTCTGGAAACACCATATATTTT.

This clonotype has more than one count but fewer than ten. V is TRBV5-6 and J is TRBJ2-7, with 9 positions matching TRBD2. The CDR3 totals 15 residues. The V segment lost 4 bases and the J segment 0 bases; nucleotides outside the gene matches: 5. The germline V gene encodes CDR1 SGHDT and CDR2 YYEEEE. CDR3 DNA: TGTGCCAGCAGCGCCGGGACTAGCCTCTCCTACGAGCAGTACTTC. As protein: CASSAGTSLSYEQYF.

This clonotype was seen ten or more times. The chain carries TRBV13 and TRBJ2-7; D remains ambiguous. The V gene lost 3 bases and the J gene lost 2 bases, with 11 bases spanning the gap. This CDR3 region has 14 residues. CDR1 PRHDT and CDR2 FYEKMQ come from the germline V gene (reference sequence). In DNA form, the CDR3 reads TGTGCCAGCAGCTTCCGGGCCTCTACCTACGAGCAGTACTTC. This gives the protein CASSFRASTYEQYF.

The table lists this clonotype with many counts. V is TRBV12-5 and J is TRBJ2-7; 9 bases line up with TRBD2. Trimming removed 0 bases from V and 3 bases from J; junction bases left unmatched: 6. This CDR3 contains 16 residues. Germline CDR1 is LGHNT and CDR2 is FRNRAP. The CDR3 loop reads CASGLVGNSGSYEQYF. The CDR3, as DNA: TGTGCTAGTGGTTTGGTAGGGAATAGCGGGAGCTACGAGCAGTACTTC.

A remark on this clonotype: A read error may be the cause here, since a much bigger clone is one base away. The gene calls are TRBV6-1 and TRBJ1-1, with a possible D match to TRBD1 (5 bases). Trimming cost V 4 bases and J 4 bases, with 16 bases left between them. This CDR3 is 15 amino acids long. CDR1 and CDR2 (germline): MNHNS, SASEGT. CDR3: CASSVRVGVTTEAFF. CDR3 coding DNA: TGTGCCAGCAGTGTCAGGGTAGGGGTCACCACTGAAGCTTTCTTT.

This clonotype has more than one count but fewer than ten. V usage is TRBV9 and J usage is TRBJ2-2; perhaps TRBD1 as D (6 bases). The CDR3 totals 14 residues. Germline assignment: CDR1 SGDLS and CDR2 YYNGEE. With 4 bases removed from V and 5 bases from J, the gap between germline ends came to 12 bases. This chain's CDR3 is CASSSRRGTGELFF. DNA of the CDR3: TGTGCCAGCAGCTCGAGAAGGGGGACCGGGGAGCTGTTTTTT.

This clonotype was seen ten or more times. The chain links TRBV28 to TRBJ1-1, with a weak D call TRBD1 (5 bases). V shed 6 bases and J shed 12 bases, with 23 bases lying between them. The CDR3 spans 14 residues. In germline, CDR1 is MDHEN, CDR2 SYDVKM. The CDR3 nucleotides are TGTGCCAGCAGCAAACCCTTGGGGCAGGGTGAGACTTTCTTT. Residues: CASSKPLGQGETFF.